A single sample gave rise to the 16 T cell receptor beta chains below, sequenced in a study of T cells in localized non-small cell lung cancer. Profiled with immunoSEQ multiplex PCR; TCRdb holds only in-frame clones, not every one. Found here are tens of thousands of clones, over 80% of them singletons; the top ten hold approximately 2%. The specimen was peripheral blood, collected before any cancer treatment. Source of these receptors: a female donor older than 55 with stage I lung adenocarcinoma.

The chain's CDR3 is CASSLALTGSYNSPLHF. In DNA form, the CDR3 reads TGTGCCAGCAGCTTAGCTTTGACAGGGTCCTATAATTCACCCCTCCACTTT. The chain couples TRBV7-9 to TRBJ1-6, with 7 bases lining up with TRBD1. The V segment lost 0 bases and the J segment 1 base; nucleotides outside the gene matches: 3. CDR3 length: 17 residues. CDR1 SEHNR and CDR2 FQNEAQ come from the germline V gene (reference sequence).

The V gene is TRBV6-6, the J gene TRBJ2-2; no clear D gene. The CDR3 is made up of 15 amino acids. Trimming cost V 2 bases and J 2 bases, with 9 bases left between them. Germline V gene sequence: CDR1 MNHNY, CDR2 SVGAGI (reference sequence). The CDR3 region has the DNA TGTGCCAGCAGTTACGGTGGGCGTAACACCGGGGAGCTGTTTTTT. Amino acids: CASSYGGRNTGELFF.

This chain joins TRBV30 and TRBJ1-5; no definite D call. CDR1 and CDR2 from the germline V gene are GTSNPN and SVGIG (reference sequence). This CDR3 contains 13 residues. Between the trimmed V and J ends, which lost 0 bases and 4 bases, there was a span of 7 bases. In DNA, the CDR3 is TGTGCCTGGAGTGTTTCTCAGAATCAGCCCCAGCATTTT. Translation: CAWSVSQNQPQHF.

This chain connects TRBV14 to TRBJ1-3; D is ambiguous. The CDR3 covers 15 residues. Per germline, CDR1 SGHDN and CDR2 FVKESK. V lost 4 bases to trimming and J lost 0 bases, with 10 bases between them. The CDR3 here is CASSPRPASGNTIYF. The CDR3 coding sequence is TGTGCCAGCAGCCCCCGACCGGCCTCTGGAAACACCATATATTTT.

The chain links TRBV5-1 to TRBJ2-1; D remains ambiguous. The CDR3 is made up of 14 amino acids. Trimming pared 3 bases from V and 2 bases from J, leaving 9 bases between. Per the germline V gene, CDR1 is SGHRS and CDR2 is YFSETQ. CDR3 loop: CASSSTQTYNEQFF. CDR3 in DNA: TGCGCCAGCAGCTCAACCCAAACCTACAATGAGCAGTTCTTC.

CDR3 sequence reads: CAWSPVGVQETQYF. In nucleotides, the CDR3 is TGTGCCTGGAGTCCGGTCGGGGTTCAGGAGACCCAGTACTTC. The rearrangement links TRBV30 to TRBJ2-5; weak D call: TRBD2 (5 bases). V was pared by 2 bases and J by 5 bases, with 15 bases between. The CDR3 is made up of 14 amino acids. Germline assignment: CDR1 GTSNPN and CDR2 SVGIG (reference sequence).

The CDR3 DNA follows: TGCGCCAGCAGCCCGGGACTGGACAGCATTCAGTACTTC. Translated: CASSPGLDSIQYF. This chain joins TRBV4-3 and TRBJ2-4; D is perhaps TRBD1 or TRBD2 (6 bases each). The CDR3 runs to 13 residues. In germline, CDR1 is LGHNA, CDR2 YSLEER. V lost 4 bases, J lost 9 bases, and 13 bases lay in between.

The genes are TRBV4-3 and TRBJ2-7; D may be TRBD2 (5 bases). This CDR3 spans 15 amino acids. Germline-derived CDR1 and CDR2 are LGHNA and YSLEER. V dropped 0 bases and J dropped 3 bases, with 12 bases sitting between them. The CDR3 DNA is TGCGCCAGCAGCCAAGATCGGGGAGACCGCTACGAGCAGTACTTC. Residues: CASSQDRGDRYEQYF.

The rearrangement uses TRBV7-2 and TRBJ2-5, with TRBD2 identical over 7 bases. This CDR3 comprises 16 residues. Looked up from germline, CDR1 is SGHTA and CDR2 is FQGNSA. The J segment lost 4 bases and the V segment lost 6 bases, leaving 14 bases of the junction unmatched. CDR3 DNA sequence: TGTGCCAGCAGTTTATGGCTCAGCGGGGCGGGAGAGACCCAGTACTTC. It translates to CASSLWLSGAGETQYF.

J is TRBJ2-7 and V is TRBV5-1, with 9 bases lining up with TRBD1. The germline V gene encodes CDR1 SGHRS and CDR2 YFSETQ. The CDR3 has 17 amino acids. The V and J ends lost 2 bases and 7 bases, in that order; junction bases with no gene match: 16. The CDR3 nucleotides read TGCGCCAGCAGCTTCCTCCTTCCCGGGACAGGGTCGGGAGAGCAGTACTTC. Protein sequence: CASSFLLPGTGSGEQYF.

The CDR3: CASSQGGDQFF. CDR3 in DNA: TGTGCCAGCTCACAGGGAGGGGATCAGTTCTTC. V gene TRBV18 combines with J gene TRBJ2-1; 7 nucleotides agree with TRBD2. The trim removed 4 bases at V and 13 bases at J, leaving 4 bases unmatched. Germline values: CDR1 KGHSH, CDR2 LQKENI. The CDR3 totals 11 residues.

V gene TRBV30 combines with J gene TRBJ2-3; no firm D call. The CDR3 runs 13 residues. Germline-derived CDR1 and CDR2 are GTSNPN and SVGIG (reference sequence). Trimming shortened V by 0 bases and J by 3 bases, and 7 bases separated the two germline ends. The CDR3 spells CAWSVMDTDTQYF. CDR3 in DNA: TGTGCCTGGAGTGTTATGGATACAGATACGCAGTATTTT.

The chain carries TRBV28 and TRBJ1-1, with D possibly being TRBD1 (5 bases). There are 15 residues in the CDR3. Germline-derived CDR1 and CDR2 are MDHEN and SYDVKM. V lost 3 bases, J lost 0 bases, and 11 bases lay in between. In DNA, the CDR3 is TGTGCCAGCAGTTTCGAGACAGCCATGAACACTGAAGCTTTCTTT. This codes for CASSFETAMNTEAFF.

The chain recombines TRBV29-1 with TRBJ2-2; D ambiguous. This CDR3 comprises 13 residues. Germline values: CDR1 SQVTM, CDR2 ANQGSEA. V was shortened by 4 bases and J by 2 bases, with 8 bases between the two germline ends. CDR3 residues: CSVGLSNTGELFF. The CDR3, as DNA: TGCAGCGTTGGACTCTCTAACACCGGGGAGCTGTTTTTT.

This rearrangement joins TRBV2 to TRBJ2-5; tentatively, D is TRBD1 (6 bases). This CDR3 is 16 amino acids long. The germline gives CDR1 SNHLY, CDR2 FYNNEI. V was trimmed by 1 base and J by 2 bases, leaving 14 bases between them. CDR3 sequence reads: CASSEDGGFGQETQYF. In DNA form, the CDR3 reads TGTGCCAGCAGTGAAGATGGGGGCTTTGGGCAAGAGACCCAGTACTTC.

V and J are TRBV6-1 and TRBJ1-6, with D unresolved. With 1 base removed from V and 11 bases from J, the gap between germline ends came to 6 bases. Germline V gene lookup returns CDR1 MNHNS and CDR2 SASEGT. This CDR3 spans 12 amino acids. The CDR3 loop reads CASSEGNPPLHF. The DNA for the CDR3 is TGTGCCAGCAGTGAAGGGAACCCACCCCTCCACTTT.